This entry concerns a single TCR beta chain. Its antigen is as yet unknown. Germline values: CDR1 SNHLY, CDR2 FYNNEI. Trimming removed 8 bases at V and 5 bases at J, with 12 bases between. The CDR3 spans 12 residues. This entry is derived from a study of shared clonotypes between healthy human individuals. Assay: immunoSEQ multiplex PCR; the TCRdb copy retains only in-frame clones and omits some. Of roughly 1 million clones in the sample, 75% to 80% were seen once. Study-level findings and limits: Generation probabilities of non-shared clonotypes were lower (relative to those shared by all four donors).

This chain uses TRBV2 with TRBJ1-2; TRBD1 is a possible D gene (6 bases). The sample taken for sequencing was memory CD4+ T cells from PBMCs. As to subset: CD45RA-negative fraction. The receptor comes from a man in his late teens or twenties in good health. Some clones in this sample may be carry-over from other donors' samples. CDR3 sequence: CASGQNFYGYTF. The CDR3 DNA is TGTGCCAGCGGACAGAACTTTTATGGCTACACCTTC.